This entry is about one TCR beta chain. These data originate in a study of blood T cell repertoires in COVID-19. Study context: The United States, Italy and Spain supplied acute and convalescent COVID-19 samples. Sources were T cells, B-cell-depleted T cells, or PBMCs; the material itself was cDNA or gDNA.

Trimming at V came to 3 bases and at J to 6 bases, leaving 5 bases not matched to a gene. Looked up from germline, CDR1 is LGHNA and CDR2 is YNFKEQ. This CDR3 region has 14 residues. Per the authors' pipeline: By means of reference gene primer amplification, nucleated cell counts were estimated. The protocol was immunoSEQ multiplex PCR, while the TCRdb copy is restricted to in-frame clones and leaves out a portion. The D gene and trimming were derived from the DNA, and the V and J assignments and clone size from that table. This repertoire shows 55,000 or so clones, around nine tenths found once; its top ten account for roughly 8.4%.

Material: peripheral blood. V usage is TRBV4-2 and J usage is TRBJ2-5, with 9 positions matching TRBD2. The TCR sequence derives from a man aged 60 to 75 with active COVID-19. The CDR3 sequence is CASSHVAGEKTQYF. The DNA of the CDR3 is TGTGCCAGCAGCCACGTAGCGGGAGAAAAGACCCAGTACTTC.